This record covers a single T cell receptor beta chain. The antigen remains unidentified. The CDR3 sequence is 16 residues long. Per the germline V gene, CDR1 is SGHVS and CDR2 is FQNEAQ. The V end lost 5 bases, the J end lost 4 bases, and 18 bases lay between the germline ends. These data come from a study of T cell repertoires in cytomegalovirus infection. Whole-study context: Well-studied HLA-B-restricted CMV epitopes were used in the study alongside recently identified HLA-C-restricted ones. Indications of both CMV infection and matching HLA type were provided by public TCR beta signatures.

One entry per CDR3 protein, called by TCRdb with MiXCR from the reads. The data contain 640,000 or so distinct CDR3 sequences, 30% to 35% of them singletons. Study-level points and caveats: Cumulative frequency (of public TCR beta family members) identified carriers of CMV plus the relevant HLA.

The receptor's source is a human donor in good health (CMV status not recorded). Some clones in this sample may be carry-over from other donors' samples. V gene TRBV7-8 combines with J gene TRBJ2-1; no firm D call. The sample in question was cultured PBMCs, obtained from culture after CMV antigen stimulation. CDR3 sequence reads: CASSPLTPTHYNEQFF. CDR3 bases: TGTGCCAGCAGCCCCCTGACGCCTACCCATTACAATGAGCAGTTCTTC.